This paragraph covers one TCR beta chain sequence. Its antigen is undetermined. CDR3 size: 16 residues. V lost 0 bases, J lost 5 bases, and 6 bases stayed unmatched. Germline-derived CDR1 and CDR2 are SGHTA and FQGNSA. This sample is part of a study of CD8 T cells in Susac syndrome. From blood CD8+ and CD4+ T cells, TCR beta sequences were generated. Random hexamers served to reverse transcribe roughly 0.45 to 1 ug RNA. immunoSEQ multiplex PCR amplified TCR beta CDR3 across 54 Vbeta, 13 Jbeta. TCRdb reanalysed the immunoSEQ multiplex PCR reads using MiXCR and keeps one entry per CDR3 protein. The sample has about 130,000 distinct CDR3 sequences; roughly 95% are singletons. Study outcomes and limitations: The TCR sequencing and HLA analysis in the study involved a relatively small number of individuals, as the study acknowledged.

The receptor comes from a human donor in good health. This sequence joins TRBV7-2 and TRBJ2-5, with TRBD2 matching 10 bases. Material for sequencing was CD4+ T cells from PBMCs. CDR3 in DNA: TGTGCCAGCAGCTTAGCTGCTAGCGGGAGTGCGGAGACCCAGTACTTC. Its protein product is CASSLAASGSAETQYF. Full variable domain (rest looked up from reference TRBV7-2 and TRBJ2-5): GAGVSQSPSNKVTEKGKDVELRCDPISGHTALYWYRQSLGQGLEFLIYFQGNSAPDKSGLPSDRFSAERTGGSVSTLTIQRTQQEDSAVYLCASSLAASGSAETQYFGPGTRLLVL.